Listed below are T cell receptor beta chains from one sample, sequenced in a study of T cells after posttransplantation cyclophosphamide. TCRdb's copy holds only in-frame clones and misses some; the assay was immunoSEQ multiplex PCR. In the table there are approximately 9,700 clones, 98% of which are singletons. The material sequenced was naive CD4+ T cells sorted from PBMCs. Receptors were obtained from a woman aged 55-70 years in good health, CMV-negative, and a related stem cell transplant donor. Each CDR3 is given with its conserved first and last residue. A D gene is named only where the DNA matches it firmly. Rows give clone size only sometimes, using once, few, many, or a class for an expanded clone.

clone size: NA
V gene: TRBV6-6
D gene: TRBD1
CDR3 length: 16
J gene: TRBJ1-3
CDR3 protein: CASRPPRGQFGNTIYF
CDR3 DNA: TGTGCCAGCAGACCGCCCAGGGGGCAATTTGGAAACACCATATATTTT

clone size: NA
V gene: TRBV7-9
D gene: NA
CDR3 length: 17
J gene: TRBJ2-2
CDR3 protein: CASSLSGFSANTGELFF
CDR3 DNA: TGTGCCAGCAGCCTTAGCGGATTTAGCGCGAACACCGGGGAGCTGTTTTTT

clone size: NA
V gene: TRBV6-1
D gene: TRBD1
CDR3 length: 14
J gene: TRBJ1-2
CDR3 protein: CASSGRQGLGGYTF
CDR3 DNA: TGTGCCAGCAGTGGTCGACAGGGATTAGGCGGCTACACCTTC

clone size: NA
V gene: TRBV14
D gene: NA
CDR3 length: 14
J gene: TRBJ1-1
CDR3 protein: CASSTQGRGTEAFF
CDR3 DNA: TGTGCCAGCAGTACACAGGGCAGAGGCACTGAAGCTTTCTTT

clone size: NA
V gene: TRBV7-9
D gene: TRBD2
CDR3 length: 15
J gene: TRBJ2-5
CDR3 protein: CASSPGGRAAETQYF
CDR3 DNA: TGTGCCAGCAGCCCCGGAGGGAGGGCGGCTGAGACCCAGTACTTC

clone size: NA
V gene: TRBV5-1
D gene: NA
CDR3 length: 16
J gene: TRBJ2-2
CDR3 protein: CASSLSGLANTGELFF
CDR3 DNA: TGCGCCAGCAGCTTATCGGGACTGGCGAACACCGGGGAGCTGTTTTTT

clone size: NA
V gene: TRBV29-1
D gene: TRBD1
CDR3 length: 15
J gene: TRBJ1-1
CDR3 protein: CSVFGGTGMNTEAFF
CDR3 DNA: TGCAGCGTTTTCGGAGGGACAGGTATGAACACTGAAGCTTTCTTT

clone size: NA
V gene: TRBV27
D gene: NA
CDR3 length: 14
J gene: TRBJ1-1
CDR3 protein: CASSLHYTNTEAFF
CDR3 DNA: TGTGCCAGCAGTTTGCACTATACGAACACTGAAGCTTTCTTT

clone size: NA
V gene: TRBV7-8
D gene: NA
CDR3 length: 17
J gene: TRBJ1-2
CDR3 protein: CASSSEGGIGANYGYTF
CDR3 DNA: TGTGCCAGCAGCTCTGAGGGAGGGATTGGGGCTAACTATGGCTACACCTTC

clone size: NA
V gene: TRBV7-3
D gene: TRBD1
CDR3 length: 13
J gene: TRBJ1-1
CDR3 protein: CASSSPGTAEAFF
CDR3 DNA: TGTGCCAGCAGCTCGCCCGGGACAGCTGAAGCTTTCTTT

clone size: NA
V gene: TRBV19
D gene: NA
CDR3 length: 16
J gene: TRBJ1-5
CDR3 protein: CASSGVLTGSNQPQHF
CDR3 DNA: TGTGCCAGTAGTGGCGTTCTCACAGGGAGCAATCAGCCCCAGCATTTT

clone size: NA
V gene: TRBV19
D gene: NA
CDR3 length: 15
J gene: TRBJ1-4
CDR3 protein: CASTPQGSSGEKLFF
CDR3 DNA: TGTGCCAGTACCCCCCAAGGGAGTTCGGGGGAAAAACTGTTTTTT

clone size: NA
V gene: TRBV6-1
D gene: NA
CDR3 length: 18
J gene: TRBJ1-2
CDR3 protein: CASSEAGRSREGFYGYTF
CDR3 DNA: TGTGCCAGCAGTGAAGCCGGTAGGAGCAGGGAGGGATTCTATGGCTACACCTTC

clone size: NA
V gene: TRBV19
D gene: TRBD2
CDR3 length: 16
J gene: TRBJ2-3
CDR3 protein: CASSRGAGGPQTTQYF
CDR3 DNA: TGTGCCAGTAGTAGGGGGGCGGGAGGACCACAGACTACGCAGTATTTT

clone size: NA
V gene: TRBV6-1
D gene: TRBD1
CDR3 length: 16
J gene: TRBJ2-5
CDR3 protein: CASSEGQVPHQETQYF
CDR3 DNA: TGTGCCAGCAGTGAGGGACAGGTCCCCCACCAAGAGACCCAGTACTTC

clone size: NA
V gene: TRBV28
D gene: NA
CDR3 length: 13
J gene: TRBJ1-5
CDR3 protein: CASSVTRSQPQHF
CDR3 DNA: TGTGCCAGCAGCGTAACCAGGTCGCAGCCCCAGCATTTT

clone size: NA
V gene: TRBV19
D gene: TRBD1
CDR3 length: 13
J gene: TRBJ1-2
CDR3 protein: CASSMTGGYGYTF
CDR3 DNA: TGTGCCAGTAGTATGACAGGGGGCTATGGCTACACCTTC

clone size: NA
V gene: TRBV4-2
D gene: NA
CDR3 length: 18
J gene: TRBJ2-3
CDR3 protein: CASSQDTEQIDYTDTQYF
CDR3 DNA: TGTGCCAGCAGCCAAGATACGGAGCAGATCGACTACACAGATACGCAGTATTTT

clone size: NA
V gene: TRBV9
D gene: NA
CDR3 length: 15
J gene: TRBJ1-5
CDR3 protein: CASSLTDASNQPQHF
CDR3 DNA: TGTGCCAGCAGCCTCACTGATGCAAGCAATCAGCCCCAGCATTTT

clone size: NA
V gene: TRBV10-3
D gene: TRBD2
CDR3 length: 19
J gene: TRBJ2-2
CDR3 protein: CAISESGAGGRANTGELFF
CDR3 DNA: TGTGCCATCAGTGAGTCAGGAGCGGGGGGTAGGGCGAACACCGGGGAGCTGTTTTTT

clone size: NA
V gene: TRBV7-9
D gene: TRBD1
CDR3 length: 18
J gene: TRBJ2-6
CDR3 protein: CASSLSQGVSSGANVLTF
CDR3 DNA: TGTGCCAGCAGCTTATCACAGGGGGTAAGCTCTGGGGCCAACGTCCTGACTTTC

clone size: NA
V gene: TRBV19
D gene: TRBD1
CDR3 length: 18
J gene: TRBJ2-6
CDR3 protein: CASSQAGGTLSGANVLTF
CDR3 DNA: TGTGCCAGTAGCCAAGCAGGGGGAACCCTCTCTGGGGCCAACGTCCTGACTTTC

clone size: once
V gene: TRBV5-1
D gene: NA
CDR3 length: 12
J gene: TRBJ2-1
CDR3 protein: CASSARGMGQFF
CDR3 DNA: TGCGCCAGCAGCGCGCGAGGGATGGGACAGTTCTTC

clone size: NA
V gene: TRBV5-1
D gene: TRBD1
CDR3 length: 13
J gene: TRBJ1-2
CDR3 protein: CASTMTGNYGYTF
CDR3 DNA: TGCGCCAGCACCATGACAGGGAACTATGGCTACACCTTC